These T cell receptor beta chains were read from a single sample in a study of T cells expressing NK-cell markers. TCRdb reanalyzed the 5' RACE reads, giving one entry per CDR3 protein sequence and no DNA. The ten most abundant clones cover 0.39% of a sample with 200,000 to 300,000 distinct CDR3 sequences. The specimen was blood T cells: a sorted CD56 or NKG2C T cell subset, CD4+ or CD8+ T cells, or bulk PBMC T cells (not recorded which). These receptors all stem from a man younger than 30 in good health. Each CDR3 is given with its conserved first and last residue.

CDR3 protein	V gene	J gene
CASSDAGLSYNEQFF	TRBV10-1	TRBJ2-1
CSARAHPANTDTQYF	TRBV20-1	TRBJ2-3
CSAEGLVGSHEQFF	TRBV20-1	TRBJ2-1
CASGAGAGAFF	TRBV11-2	TRBJ1-1
CSARGTADTQYF	TRBV20-1	TRBJ2-3
CASSFHQGTIYYEQYF	TRBV27	TRBJ2-7
CASSPPAGAGEQFF	TRBV18	TRBJ2-1
CSASRLAGGVAREQFF	TRBV20-1	TRBJ2-1
CSALTGTGREETQYF	TRBV20-1	TRBJ2-5
CASSLGLYSGTDTQYF	TRBV5-1	TRBJ2-3
CASSSDAGHKNIQYF	TRBV6-2/TRBV6-3	TRBJ2-4
CASSYSSLGRSYNEQFF	TRBV6-5	TRBJ2-1
CASSLGEWGRPFEKLFF	TRBV7-6	TRBJ1-4
CASSTSGQSTDTQYF	TRBV6-1	TRBJ2-3
CASSPIAGVGDTQYF	TRBV12-3/TRBV12-4	TRBJ2-3
CASSLVGRIYEQFF	TRBV12-3/TRBV12-4	TRBJ2-1
CAWRTGGVQPQHF	TRBV30	TRBJ1-5
CASSGNRMAAFF	TRBV5-1	TRBJ1-1
CASKRDTNQETQYF	TRBV5-5	TRBJ2-5
CSVEPMTDVGYGYTF	TRBV29-1	TRBJ1-2
CAISSGGSYNEQFF	TRBV10-3	TRBJ2-1
CASSAVAGVGYEQYF	TRBV6-1	TRBJ2-7